This T cell receptor (beta chain) was sequenced during a study of T cell responses to AZD1222 COVID-19 vaccine. Overall study: Second-dose intervals near 4 or 12 weeks were combined.

Here immunoSEQ multiplex PCR was the method, and the copy in TCRdb shows in-frame clones only, minus some. The sample includes 90,000 to 95,000 clones, about 90% seen only once; the top ten take more than 6.5%. With respect to this clone: The target antigen is unknown.

Trimming cost V 7 bases and J 3 bases; bases outside gene matches: 11. Germline V CDR1 and CDR2: MNHEY, SVGAGI. The CDR3 runs 15 residues. Findings and caveats of the study: Possibly, clonal diversity was underestimated; donors were largely white British and included more females. Only a handful of AZD1222 recipients, about six in all, had baseline seropositivity.

J is TRBJ1-1 and V is TRBV6-5, with 7 positions matching TRBD1. The clonotype comes from an adult in good health. The source material was peripheral blood, sampled on day 0 of AZD1222 vaccination. The CDR3 here is CASTRGPGTDTEAFF. The CDR3 nucleotides read TGTGCCAGCACGAGGGGGCCAGGGACCGACACTGAAGCTTTCTTT.